Listed below are T cell receptor beta chains from one sample, sequenced in a study of identical twins. Each CDR3 protein is one row after TCRdb ran MiXCR on the 5' RACE reads. The table includes 430,000 or so distinct CDR3 sequences, roughly 24% detected once. These data were likewise used in another study, on T cells expressing NK-cell markers.

The specimen was CD4+ T cells sorted from blood. The source is a woman under 30 in good health. Each CDR3 is given with its conserved first and last residue.

v_gene,j_gene,CDR3aa
TRBV20-1,TRBJ2-3,CSAPRGEGGDTQYF
TRBV5-1,TRBJ2-3,CASSLGWDSDTQYF
TRBV10-3,TRBJ2-7,CAISETRLYEQYF
TRBV12-5,TRBJ2-3,CASGGHEAQYF
TRBV20-1,TRBJ2-1,CSAIEPRGKFF
TRBV4-3,TRBJ2-1,CASSQGEAYNEQFF
TRBV6-1,TRBJ2-7,CASSPTLGTRTYEQYF
TRBV7-8,TRBJ2-3,CASSLRDPGTYSTDTQYF
TRBV6-5,TRBJ2-7,CASSWRGRDEQYF
TRBV29-1,TRBJ2-6,CSVSSGANVLTF
TRBV5-1,TRBJ2-3,CASSFGRGTDTQYF
TRBV6-1,TRBJ2-5,CASSPRTSGETQYF
TRBV9,TRBJ2-2,CASSVIAGLNTGELFF
TRBV6-5,TRBJ2-7,CASSYSVLAGGGTYEQYF